Detailed here is one T cell receptor (beta chain). The CDR3 spans 14 residues. Germline CDR1 reads SGDLS; CDR2 reads YYNGEE. V was pared by 3 bases and J by 5 bases, with 5 bases of the junction left unmatched. The entry originates in a study of cytomegalovirus exposure and HLA in healthy donors. PCR was performed using 60 Vbeta and 13 Jbeta primers. Using immunoSEQ multiplex PCR, the repertoire was profiled, and TCRdb retains in-frame clones only, with some absent. Here the sample spans about 150,000 clones, about 80% being singletons. Sequenced: PBMCs. The V call is TRBV9, the J call TRBJ2-3, with TRBD1 identical over 8 bases. The source of this sequence is a woman between 50 and 59 years old in good health and CMV-seropositive. Here the CDR3 DNA reads TGTGCCAGCAGCGCCAGGGGGCAGGTAGATACGCAGTATTTT. This gives the protein CASSARGQVDTQYF.